This entry concerns a single TCR beta chain. Its antigen is not known. The data were obtained in a study of OX40 agonist ivuxolimab in advanced cancers. Study as a whole: Dose-escalation cases comprised hepatocellular carcinoma, melanoma, renal cell or head and neck cancer.

Germline V gene sequence: CDR1 LNHDA, CDR2 SQIVND (reference sequence). CDR3 size: 13 residues. Trimming shortened V by 6 bases and J by 7 bases, and 13 bases separated the two germline ends. The study's findings and limits: Which antigen the expanded peripheral T cells recognized is unknown. Expanded clones tended on average to be more numerous among CD8+ T cells than CD4+.

This table comes from immunoSEQ multiplex PCR, and its TCRdb copy is limited to in-frame clones, with some not included. The sample includes around 110,000 clones, 93% of them seen just once. Autoimmune disease history or systemic immunosuppression excluded patients. The specimen was CD4+ or CD8+ T cells sorted from blood, collected in a trial of the OX40 agonist ivuxolimab. The source is an adult with an advanced solid tumor such as melanoma, head and neck, liver or kidney cancer. The genes are TRBV19 and TRBJ1-5; D perhaps matches TRBD1 (5 bases). This CDR3 reads CASRDRWGQPQHF. The CDR3 DNA reads TGTGCCAGTAGGGACCGATGGGGGCAGCCCCAGCATTTT.